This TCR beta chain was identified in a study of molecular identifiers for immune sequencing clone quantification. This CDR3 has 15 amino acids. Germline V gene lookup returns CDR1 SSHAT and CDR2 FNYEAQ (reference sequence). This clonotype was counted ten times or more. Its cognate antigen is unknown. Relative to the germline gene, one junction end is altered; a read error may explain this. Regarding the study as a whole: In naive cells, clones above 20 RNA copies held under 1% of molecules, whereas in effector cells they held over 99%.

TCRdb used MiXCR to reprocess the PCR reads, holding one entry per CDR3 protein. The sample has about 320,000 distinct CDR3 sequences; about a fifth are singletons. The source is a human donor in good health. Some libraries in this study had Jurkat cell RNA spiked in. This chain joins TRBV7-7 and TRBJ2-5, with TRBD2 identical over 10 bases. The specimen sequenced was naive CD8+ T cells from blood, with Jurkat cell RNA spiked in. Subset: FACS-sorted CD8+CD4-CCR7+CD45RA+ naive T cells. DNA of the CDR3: TGTGCTAGCAGCTTAGCGGGAGGCTCCCAAGAGACCCAGTACTTC. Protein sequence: CASSLAGGSQETQYF. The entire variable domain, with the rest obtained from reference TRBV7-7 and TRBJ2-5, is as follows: GAGVSQSPRYKVTKRGQDVTLRCDPISSHATLYWYQQALGQGPEFLTYFNYEAQPDKSGLPSDRFSAERPEGSISTLTIQRTEQRDSAMYRCASSLAGGSQETQYFGPGTRLLVL.